The 16 T cell receptor beta chains below come from one sample, sequenced in a study of T cell responses to AZD1222 COVID-19 vaccine. Generated by immunoSEQ multiplex PCR, the TCRdb table keeps only in-frame clones and is missing some. This sample has 90,000 to 140,000 clones, with 70% to 90% found just once. This sample comprised peripheral blood, obtained on day 0 of AZD1222 vaccination. These receptor sequences come from an adult in good health.

The rearrangement links TRBV3-1 (or the pseudogene TRBV3-2) to TRBJ2-3; possibly TRBD1 for D (5 bases). The CDR3 is 13 residues long. Germline CDR1 reads LGHDT; CDR2 reads YNNKEL (reference sequence). Between the trimmed V and J ends, which lost 3 bases and 8 bases, there was a span of 12 bases. CDR3 amino acids: CASSQPLQGTQYF. The CDR3 coding sequence is TGTGCCAGCAGCCAGCCCCTCCAGGGTACGCAGTATTTT.

The V call is TRBV7-7, the J call TRBJ1-5; 9 bases line up with TRBD1. This CDR3 has 16 amino acids. Germline loops: CDR1 SSHAT, CDR2 FNYEAQ (reference sequence). The ends lost 3 bases at V and 3 bases at J; junction bases unmatched: 6. The CDR3 sequence: CASSFAGTGPNQPQHF. CDR3 coding DNA: TGTGCCAGCAGCTTCGCCGGGACAGGGCCCAATCAGCCCCAGCATTTT.

The chain couples TRBV6-5 to TRBJ2-3, with D possibly TRBD2 on 5 matching bases. Germline CDR1 is MNHEY and CDR2 is SVGAGI. The CDR3 is 14 residues long. V was pared by 6 bases and J by 0 bases, with 10 bases between. The CDR3 is CASSPRTSTDTQYF. The CDR3 nucleotides read TGTGCCAGCAGCCCCCGGACTAGCACAGATACGCAGTATTTT.

V is TRBV30 and J is TRBJ2-3; TRBD1 is a possible D gene (5 bases). The CDR3 runs 15 residues. The germline V gene has CDR1 GTSNPN and CDR2 SVGIG (reference sequence). V was clipped by 0 bases and J by 4 bases, with 14 bases between them. The CDR3 region has the DNA TGTGCCTGGAGTGTAGCCCTAGGGGTGCCAGATACGCAGTATTTT. This translates into CAWSVALGVPDTQYF.

The chain links TRBV4-1 to TRBJ2-3; 9 nucleotides agree with TRBD2. Germline CDR1 reads MGHRA; CDR2 reads YSYEKL. The CDR3 runs to 16 residues. V gave up 4 bases and J gave up 0 bases; unmatched junction bases: 5. The CDR3 region has the DNA TGCGCCAGCAGCCCAACGCTAGCGGGAAGCACAGATACGCAGTATTTT. Translation: CASSPTLAGSTDTQYF.

This sequence joins TRBV7-2 and TRBJ2-1; 12 positions agree with TRBD2. V was pared by 3 bases and J by 6 bases, with 9 bases of the junction left unmatched. CDR1 and CDR2 (germline): SGHTA, FQGNSA. This CDR3 region has 17 residues. The CDR3 is CASSFRTSGTVINEQFF. The CDR3 bases are TGTGCCAGCAGCTTCCGGACTAGCGGGACAGTAATCAATGAGCAGTTCTTC. Supplemented by reference TRBV7-2 and TRBJ2-1, the full variable domain reads GAGVSQSPSNKVTEKGKDVELRCDPISGHTALYWYRQSLGQGLEFLIYFQGNSAPDKSGLPSDRFSAERTGGSVSTLTIQRTQQEDSAVYLCASSFRTSGTVINEQFFGPGTRLTVL.

The rearrangement links TRBV27 to TRBJ2-1; D is possibly TRBD2 (5 bases). The V gene lost 3 bases and the J gene lost 7 bases, with 28 bases spanning the gap. The CDR3 is made up of 19 amino acids. The germline CDR1 and CDR2 sequences are MNHEY and SMNVEV (reference sequence). The chain's CDR3 is CASSFSSSPGGKRANEQFF. The DNA for the CDR3 is TGTGCCAGCAGTTTCTCCAGTTCCCCAGGAGGAAAGAGGGCGAATGAGCAGTTCTTC.

The J gene is TRBJ2-1, the V gene TRBV6-5, with TRBD2 identical over 7 bases. Germline V gives CDR1 MNHEY, CDR2 SVGAGI. With V trimmed by 0 bases and J by 6 bases, 8 bases remained unmatched. CDR3 size: 16 residues. Written as DNA, the CDR3 is TGTGCCAGCAGTTACTCTCGGGGAGGGTTAGGCAATGAGCAGTTCTTC. It is translated as CASSYSRGGLGNEQFF.

This rearrangement joins TRBV29-1 to TRBJ2-5; TRBD2 aligns across 9 bases. J lost 5 bases, V lost 4 bases, and 8 bases had no gene match. The CDR3 spans 14 residues. Germline V gene data show CDR1 as SQVTM and CDR2 as ANQGSEA. In DNA, the CDR3 is TGCAGCGTTGGGGAGGCGGGAGGGCGCGAGACCCAGTACTTC. Translation: CSVGEAGGRETQYF.

The gene calls are TRBV29-1 and TRBJ1-1, with TRBD1 identical over 9 bases. The germline V gene encodes CDR1 SQVTM and CDR2 ANQGSEA. CDR3 length: 13 residues. The trim removed 7 bases at V and 1 base at J, leaving 4 bases unmatched. The CDR3 reads CSADRGTNTEAFF. CDR3 sequence (DNA): TGCAGCGCGGACAGGGGAACGAACACTGAAGCTTTCTTT.

The chain carries TRBV21-1 and TRBJ2-3; the D call in the table, TRBD2, was not verified against the DNA. TRBV21-1 is listed as a pseudogene. This CDR3 contains 14 residues. CDR3 sequence: CASIPREATDTQYF. The CDR3 nucleotides read TGTGCCAGCATCCCTAGGGAGGCCACAGATACGCAGTATTTT.

The rearrangement joins TRBV12-3 or TRBV12-4 to TRBJ1-5; D possibly corresponds to TRBD1 (6 bases). The V gene lost 8 bases and the J gene lost 7 bases, with 6 bases spanning the gap. CDR3 length: 10 amino acids. CDR3 protein: CASGGQPQHF. CDR3 sequence (DNA): TGTGCCAGCGGGGGCCAGCCCCAGCATTTT.

This clone was recorded only once. The gene calls are TRBV25-1 and TRBJ2-3, with D unresolved. Germline-derived CDR1 and CDR2 are MGHDK and SYGVNS. The CDR3 covers 13 residues. V shed 6 bases and J shed 11 bases, with 18 bases lying between them. The CDR3 is CASRGIGVLWQYF. DNA for the CDR3: TGTGCCAGCAGGGGGATTGGGGTTCTATGGCAGTATTTT.

This chain joins TRBV29-1 and TRBJ2-7; 9 nucleotides agree with TRBD1. Germline lookup yields CDR1 SQVTM and CDR2 ANQGSEA. V trimming: 5 bases; J trimming: 7 bases; junction bases outside the gene matches: 6. This CDR3 spans 12 amino acids. The CDR3, as DNA: TGCAGCGTTAACAGGGGGCCGGGGGAGCAGTACTTC. Its translation: CSVNRGPGEQYF.

The chain is built from TRBV28 and TRBJ1-1, with unresolved D. V lost 5 bases, J lost 2 bases, and 18 bases lay in between. The CDR3 has 16 amino acids. CDR1 is MDHEN, CDR2 SYDVKM, per germline. The CDR3 is CASSPPGRAPNTEAFF. CDR3 in DNA: TGTGCCAGCAGTCCCCCAGGAAGGGCCCCAAACACTGAAGCTTTCTTT.

The chain joins TRBV27 to TRBJ1-1; 7 bases match TRBD1. The CDR3 length is 14 residues. Germline V gene sequence: CDR1 MNHEY, CDR2 SMNVEV (reference sequence). The V gene end was trimmed by 7 bases and the J gene end by 7 bases; junction bases not matched to a gene: 12. The CDR3 DNA sequence: TGTGCCAGCATCCCTCAAGGGGGCAGACTTGAAGCTTTCTTT. Its translation is CASIPQGGRLEAFF.